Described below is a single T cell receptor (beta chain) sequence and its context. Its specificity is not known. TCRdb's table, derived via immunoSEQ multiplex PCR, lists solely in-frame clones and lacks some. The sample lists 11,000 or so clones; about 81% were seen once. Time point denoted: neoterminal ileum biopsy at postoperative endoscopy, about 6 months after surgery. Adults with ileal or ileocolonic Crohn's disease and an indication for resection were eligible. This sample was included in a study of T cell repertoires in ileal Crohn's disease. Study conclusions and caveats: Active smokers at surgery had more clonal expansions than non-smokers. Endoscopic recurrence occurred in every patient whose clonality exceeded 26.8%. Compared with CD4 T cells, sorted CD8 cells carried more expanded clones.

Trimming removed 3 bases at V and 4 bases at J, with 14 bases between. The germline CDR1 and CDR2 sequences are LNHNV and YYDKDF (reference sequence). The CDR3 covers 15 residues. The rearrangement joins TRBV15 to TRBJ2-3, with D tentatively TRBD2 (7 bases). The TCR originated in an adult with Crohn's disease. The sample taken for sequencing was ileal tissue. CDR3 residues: CATSRRREGADTQYF. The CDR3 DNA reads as TGTGCCACCAGCAGGAGGAGGGAGGGGGCAGATACGCAGTATTTT.